The source of this TCR beta chain is a study of cytomegalovirus exposure and HLA in healthy donors. As for the study in general: Unique TCRs from HLA-typed donors, about 85 million of them, were held in an early data release. Study-wide points: Trimming of TCR beta V- and J-genes showed a link, identified in a later analysis, to a missense DCLRE1C variant.

V was trimmed by 3 bases and J by 2 bases, leaving 22 bases between them. CDR1 is LNHDA, CDR2 SQIVND, per germline (reference sequence). The CDR3 loop spans 18 amino acids. About this clone itself: Its antigen is not identified.

The PCR had 60 Vbeta and 13 Jbeta primers. Profiled with immunoSEQ multiplex PCR; TCRdb holds only in-frame clones, not every one. The sample consists of about 93,000 clones, around 76% of them appearing once. The V and J genes are TRBV19 and TRBJ1-2, with D possibly TRBD1 on 6 matching bases. The receptor was derived from a man between 25 and 39 years old in good health and CMV-seronegative. Source material: PBMCs. This CDR3 is CASSIDLSTDSPNYGYTF. In nucleotides, the CDR3 is TGTGCCAGTAGTATCGACCTCTCGACGGACAGTCCCAACTATGGCTACACCTTC.